These 16 T cell receptor beta chains were sequenced from one sample in a study of T-cell reconstitution after alpha-beta-depleted transplantation in children. The authors prepared the TCRbeta library with unique molecular identifiers. TCRdb recomputed calls from the PCR reads with MiXCR, one row per CDR3 protein. The table has 700,000 or so distinct CDR3 sequences, around 12% seen once. Sequencing was performed on PBMCs, taken before TCRalphabeta/CD19-depleted stem cell transplant. The source is a girl aged 2 to 9 with congenital amegakaryocytic thrombocytopenia, due to receive a stem cell transplant.

Ten or more counts support this clonotype. V gene TRBV15 combines with J gene TRBJ2-3, with D possibly matching TRBD2 (6 bases). With 3 bases removed from V and 4 bases from J, the gap between germline ends came to 11 bases. This CDR3 has 14 residues. CDR1 LNHNV and CDR2 YYDKDF come from the germline V gene (reference sequence). The CDR3, as DNA: TGTGCCACCAGCAGGGGGAGGCAGCCAGATACGCAGTATTTT. As protein: CATSRGRQPDTQYF.

This clonotype showed up just a few times. J is TRBJ2-1 and V is TRBV6-1; D is undetermined. The CDR3 is 15 residues long. CDR1 is MNHNS and CDR2 is SASEGT in the germline V gene. The V gene lost 5 bases and the J gene lost 2 bases, with 13 bases spanning the gap. CDR3 in amino acids: CASSPPGPTYNEQFF. In nucleotides, the CDR3 is TGTGCCAGCAGTCCTCCCGGCCCGACCTACAATGAGCAGTTCTTC.

This clonotype was seen a handful of times. V is TRBV12-3 or TRBV12-4 and J is TRBJ1-2; D is uncertain. CDR3 length equals 14 residues. The V gene lost 5 bases and the J gene lost 8 bases, with 18 bases spanning the gap. CDR3 coding DNA: TGTGCCAGCAGTCGGAGCGGGAAATCAGTCGGCTACACCTTC. Protein product: CASSRSGKSVGYTF.

This clonotype was counted ten times or more. This sequence joins TRBV5-5 and TRBJ2-7; D possibly corresponds to TRBD1 (7 bases). From germline, CDR1 is SGHKS and CDR2 YYEKEE (reference sequence). The CDR3 length is 15 residues. Trimming took 5 bases from V and 1 from J, leaving 16 bases between them. The CDR3 region is CASRRGDRRSYEQYF. In nucleotides, the CDR3 is TGTGCCAGCAGGCGCGGGGACAGAAGATCCTACGAGCAGTACTTC.

This sequence joins TRBV12-3 or TRBV12-4 and TRBJ2-3; D possibly corresponds to TRBD2 (6 bases). The length of the CDR3 is 13 residues. Trimming removed 9 bases from V and 9 bases from J, with 19 bases in between. DNA of the CDR3: TGTGCCAGTACCTACTCGGGGGTGTGGACGCAGTATTTT. Its protein product is CASTYSGVWTQYF.

This clonotype was seen at least ten times. The chain links TRBV20-1 to TRBJ2-7; the match to TRBD2 covers 10 bases. Germline CDR1 and CDR2: DFQATT and SNEGSKA (reference sequence). The trim removed 2 bases at V and 4 bases at J, leaving 5 bases unmatched. The CDR3 is 14 residues long. The CDR3 coding sequence is TGCAGTGCTAGAATTCCTAGCGGGGGTTACGAGCAGTACTTC. Translated, it gives CSARIPSGGYEQYF.

This clonotype has more than one count but fewer than ten. This chain uses TRBV5-1 with TRBJ2-3, with 7 nucleotides matching TRBD2. The CDR3 covers 14 residues. Germline V gene data show CDR1 as SGHRS and CDR2 as YFSETQ. J gave up 1 base and V 7 bases, and 6 bases lay outside the gene matches. The CDR3 reads CASFRDYRTDTQYF. Written as DNA, the CDR3 is TGCGCCAGCTTCCGGGACTACCGCACAGATACGCAGTATTTT.

The rearrangement joins TRBV19 to TRBJ2-7; D is possibly TRBD1 (5 bases). This CDR3 is 13 amino acids long. V lost 0 bases and J 12 bases, leaving 15 bases between the germline ends. In germline, CDR1 is LNHDA, CDR2 SQIVND (reference sequence). CDR3 coding DNA: TGTGCCAGTAGTATAGATAGGAGACAGTCGCCGTACTTC. This sequence encodes CASSIDRRQSPYF.

This clonotype appeared a few times. The gene calls are TRBV24-1 and TRBJ1-2; D call uncertain. CDR1 and CDR2 (germline): KGHDR, SFDVKD. CDR3 size: 14 residues. The germline V and J ends were trimmed by 3 bases and 0 bases, with 7 bases remaining between them. The CDR3 is CATSDRSANYGYTF. The CDR3 nucleotides are TGTGCCACCAGTGATCGGTCTGCTAACTATGGCTACACCTTC.

The chain joins TRBV3-1 to TRBJ1-2; D is unresolved. Germline lookup yields CDR1 LGHDT and CDR2 YNNKEL (reference sequence). There are 12 residues in the CDR3. Trimming took 2 bases from V and 4 from J, leaving 5 bases between them. For the CDR3, the DNA is TGTGCCAGCAGCCAACCCCCCTATGGCTACACCTTC. Protein: CASSQPPYGYTF.

The sample holds a few counts of this clonotype. V gene TRBV7-2 combines with J gene TRBJ2-1; tentatively, D is TRBD2 (5 bases). Trimming cost V 3 bases and J 6 bases, with 15 bases left between them. The CDR3 covers 15 residues. Germline lookup yields CDR1 SGHTA and CDR2 FQGNSA. The DNA for the CDR3 is TGTGCCAGCAGCTTGGCAGTGCCGGGAACCAATGAGCAGTTCTTC. Translation: CASSLAVPGTNEQFF. Full variable domain (outside the CDR3, taken from reference TRBV7-2 and TRBJ2-1): GAGVSQSPSNKVTEKGKDVELRCDPISGHTALYWYRQSLGQGLEFLIYFQGNSAPDKSGLPSDRFSAERTGGSVSTLTIQRTQQEDSAVYLCASSLAVPGTNEQFFGPGTRLTVL.

This clonotype turned up a few times. V gene TRBV3-1 combines with J gene TRBJ1-3, with no clear D. V was cut by 0 bases and J by 4 bases, with 10 bases left in between. The CDR3 runs 15 residues. The germline CDR1 and CDR2 sequences are LGHDT and YNNKEL (reference sequence). CDR3 protein: CASSQDRVSGNTIYF. The CDR3 nucleotides are TGTGCCAGCAGCCAAGATCGGGTTTCGGGAAACACCATATATTTT.

The V gene is TRBV7-2, the J gene TRBJ2-2, with D perhaps TRBD2 (6 bases). Trimming took 3 bases from V and 6 from J, leaving 11 bases between them. This CDR3 has 14 amino acids. Germline CDR1 SGHTA, CDR2 FQGNSA. CDR3 loop: CASSFRTTPGELFF. The CDR3 region has the DNA TGTGCCAGCAGCTTTAGGACTACCCCCGGGGAGCTGTTTTTT.

The table lists this clonotype with a few counts. The chain links TRBV7-9 to TRBJ1-1, with no clear D. The germline V and J ends were trimmed by 5 bases and 4 bases, with 14 bases remaining between them. The germline V gene encodes CDR1 SEHNR and CDR2 FQNEAQ (reference sequence). The CDR3 sequence is 14 residues long. The CDR3 DNA is TGTGCCAGCAGCCGTGGGTCTGGGGTCACTGAAGCTTTCTTT. Protein sequence: CASSRGSGVTEAFF.

This chain links TRBV5-1 with TRBJ2-2; D assignment may be TRBD1 or TRBD2 (5 bases each). V lost 0 bases, J lost 0 bases, and 9 bases lay in between. The length of the CDR3 is 16 residues. CDR1 is SGHRS, CDR2 YFSETQ, per germline. The CDR3 DNA reads TGCGCCAGCAGCTTGGACGGGACGTCGAACACCGGGGAGCTGTTTTTT. Translating it yields CASSLDGTSNTGELFF.

Many counts were recorded for this clonotype. The J gene is TRBJ2-2, the V gene TRBV5-1; 8 nucleotides match TRBD1. The V gene end was trimmed by 1 base and the J gene end by 11 bases; junction bases not matched to a gene: 7. Germline V gene sequence: CDR1 SGHRS, CDR2 YFSETQ. This CDR3 contains 14 residues. This CDR3 reads CASSLWSGQGELFF. For the CDR3, the DNA is TGCGCCAGCAGCTTGTGGAGTGGACAGGGTGAGCTGTTTTTT.